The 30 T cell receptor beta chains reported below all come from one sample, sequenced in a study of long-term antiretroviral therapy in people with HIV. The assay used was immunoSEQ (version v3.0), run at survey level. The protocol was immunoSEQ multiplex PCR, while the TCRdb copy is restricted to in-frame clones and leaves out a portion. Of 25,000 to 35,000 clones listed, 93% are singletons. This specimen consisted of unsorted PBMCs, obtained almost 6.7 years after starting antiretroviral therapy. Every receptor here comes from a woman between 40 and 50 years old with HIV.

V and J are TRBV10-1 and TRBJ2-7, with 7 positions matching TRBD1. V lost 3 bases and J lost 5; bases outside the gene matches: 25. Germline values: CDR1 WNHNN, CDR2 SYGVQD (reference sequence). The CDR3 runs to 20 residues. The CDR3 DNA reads TGCGCCAGCAGTGAAGAGATTAGGGGACAGTACCCTCGGCAATCGGACGAGCAGTACTTC. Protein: CASSEEIRGQYPRQSDEQYF.

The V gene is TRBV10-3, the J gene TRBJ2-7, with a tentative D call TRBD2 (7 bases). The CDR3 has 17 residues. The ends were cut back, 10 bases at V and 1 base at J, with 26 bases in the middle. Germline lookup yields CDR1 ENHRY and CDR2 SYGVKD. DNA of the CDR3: TGTGCCACGGGGCTTTACCAAGGGGGGGCCAGTTCCTACGAGCAGTACTTC. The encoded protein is CATGLYQGGASSYEQYF.

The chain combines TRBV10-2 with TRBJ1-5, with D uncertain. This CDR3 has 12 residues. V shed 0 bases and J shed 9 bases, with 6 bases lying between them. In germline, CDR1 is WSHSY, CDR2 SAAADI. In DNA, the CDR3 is TGCGCCAGCAGTGAGTCGTCAGGGCCCCAGCATTTT. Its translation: CASSESSGPQHF.

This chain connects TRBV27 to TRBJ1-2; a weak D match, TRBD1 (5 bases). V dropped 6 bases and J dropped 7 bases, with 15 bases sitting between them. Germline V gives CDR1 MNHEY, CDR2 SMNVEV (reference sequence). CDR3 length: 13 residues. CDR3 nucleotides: TGTGCCAGCAGCCCCCGGGGGAGCTCTGGCTACACCTTC. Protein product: CASSPRGSSGYTF.

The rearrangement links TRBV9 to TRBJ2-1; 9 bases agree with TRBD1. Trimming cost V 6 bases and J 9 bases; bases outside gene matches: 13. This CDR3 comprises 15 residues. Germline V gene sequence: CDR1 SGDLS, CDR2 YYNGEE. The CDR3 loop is CASTRGDRVIGEQFF. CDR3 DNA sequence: TGTGCCAGCACTCGGGGGGACAGGGTAATTGGTGAGCAGTTCTTC.

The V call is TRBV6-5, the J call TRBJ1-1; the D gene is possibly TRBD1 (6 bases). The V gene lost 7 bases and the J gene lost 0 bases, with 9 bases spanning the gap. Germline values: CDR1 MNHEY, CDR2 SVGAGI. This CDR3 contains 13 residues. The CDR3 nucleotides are TGTGCCAGCACCGGACAGTTGAACACTGAAGCTTTCTTT. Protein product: CASTGQLNTEAFF.

CDR3 region: CASSLVLAGSSETQYF. The DNA for the CDR3 is TGCGCCAGCAGCTTGGTCCTAGCGGGGAGCTCAGAGACCCAGTACTTC. This rearrangement joins TRBV5-1 to TRBJ2-5; TRBD2 aligns across 9 bases. The CDR3 length is 16 residues. Germline-derived CDR1 and CDR2 are SGHRS and YFSETQ. Trimming took 0 bases from V and 4 from J; bases not matched to a gene: 7.

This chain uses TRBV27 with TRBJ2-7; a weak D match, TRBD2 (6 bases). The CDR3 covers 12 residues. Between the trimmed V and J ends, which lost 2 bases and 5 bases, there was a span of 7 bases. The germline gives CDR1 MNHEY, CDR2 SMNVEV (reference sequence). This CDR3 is CASSLGGDEQYF. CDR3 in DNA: TGTGCCAGCAGTTTAGGAGGGGACGAGCAGTACTTC.

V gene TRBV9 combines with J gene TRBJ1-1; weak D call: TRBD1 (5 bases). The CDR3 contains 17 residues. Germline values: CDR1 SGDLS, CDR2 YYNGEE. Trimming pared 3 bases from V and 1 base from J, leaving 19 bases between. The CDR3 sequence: CASSGSPSGRGNTEAFF. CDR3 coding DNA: TGTGCCAGCAGCGGATCGCCTTCGGGGAGGGGGAACACTGAAGCTTTCTTT.

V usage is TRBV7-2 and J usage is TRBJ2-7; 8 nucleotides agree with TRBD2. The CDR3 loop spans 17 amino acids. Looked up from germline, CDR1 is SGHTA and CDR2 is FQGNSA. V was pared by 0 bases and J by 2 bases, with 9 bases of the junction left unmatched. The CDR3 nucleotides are TGTGCCAGCAGCTTAGCGGCGGGAGCGGGGGAGGCCTACGAGCAGTACTTC. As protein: CASSLAAGAGEAYEQYF.

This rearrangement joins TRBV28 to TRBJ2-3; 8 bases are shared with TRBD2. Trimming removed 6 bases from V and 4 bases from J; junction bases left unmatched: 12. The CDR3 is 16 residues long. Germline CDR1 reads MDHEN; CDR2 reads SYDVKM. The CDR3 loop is CASSLSGGLISDTQYF. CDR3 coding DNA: TGTGCCAGCAGCCTCAGCGGGGGATTAATATCAGATACGCAGTATTTT.

CDR3 DNA sequence: TGTGCCAGCAGTGAATGGGTGGACAGTCGAAAGACCCAGTACTTC. Translation gives CASSEWVDSRKTQYF. The V call is TRBV25-1, the J call TRBJ2-5; perhaps TRBD1 as D (6 bases). The CDR3 sequence is 15 residues long. The V end lost 1 base, the J end lost 6 bases, and 15 bases lay between the germline ends. Germline CDR1 MGHDK, CDR2 SYGVNS.

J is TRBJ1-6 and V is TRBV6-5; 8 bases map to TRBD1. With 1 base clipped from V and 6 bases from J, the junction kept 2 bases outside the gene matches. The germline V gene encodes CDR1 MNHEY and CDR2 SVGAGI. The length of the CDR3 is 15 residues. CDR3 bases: TGTGCCAGCAGTTACTTTGACAGGGGTAATTCACCCCTCCACTTT. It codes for CASSYFDRGNSPLHF.

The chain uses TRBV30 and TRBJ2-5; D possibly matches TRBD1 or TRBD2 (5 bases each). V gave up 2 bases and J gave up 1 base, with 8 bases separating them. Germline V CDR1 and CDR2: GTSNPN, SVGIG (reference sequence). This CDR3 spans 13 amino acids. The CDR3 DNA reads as TGTGCCTGGAGTTCGGGACGCCAAGAGACCCAGTACTTC. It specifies CAWSSGRQETQYF.

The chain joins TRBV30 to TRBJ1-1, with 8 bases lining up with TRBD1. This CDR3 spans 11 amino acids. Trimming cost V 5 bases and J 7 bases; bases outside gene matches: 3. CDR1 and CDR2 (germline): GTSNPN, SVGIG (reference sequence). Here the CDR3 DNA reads TGTGCCTGGCAGGGGGCTATTGAAGCTTTCTTT. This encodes CAWQGAIEAFF.

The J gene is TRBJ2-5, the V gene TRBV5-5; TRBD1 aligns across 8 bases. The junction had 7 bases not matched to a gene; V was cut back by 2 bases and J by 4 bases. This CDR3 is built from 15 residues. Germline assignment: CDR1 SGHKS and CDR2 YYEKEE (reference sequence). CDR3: CASSFGQGWGETQYF. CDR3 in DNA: TGTGCCAGCAGCTTCGGACAGGGATGGGGAGAGACCCAGTACTTC. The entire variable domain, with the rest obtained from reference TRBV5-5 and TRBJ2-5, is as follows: DAGVTQSPTHLIKTRGQQVTLRCSPISGHKSVSWYQQVLGQGPQFIFQYYEKEERGRGNFPDRFSARQFPNYSSELNVNALLLGDSALYLCASSFGQGWGETQYFGPGTRLLVL.

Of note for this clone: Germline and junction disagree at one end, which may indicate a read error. CDR3 sequence (DNA): TGTGCTAGCAGCCCGGACGGACAGGCCAAAGTAGATACGCAGTATTTT. This codes for CASSPDGQAKVDTQYF. This sequence joins TRBV7-7 and TRBJ2-3; 7 nucleotides match TRBD1. This CDR3 is built from 16 residues. Germline CDR1 reads SSHAT; CDR2 reads FNYEAQ (reference sequence).

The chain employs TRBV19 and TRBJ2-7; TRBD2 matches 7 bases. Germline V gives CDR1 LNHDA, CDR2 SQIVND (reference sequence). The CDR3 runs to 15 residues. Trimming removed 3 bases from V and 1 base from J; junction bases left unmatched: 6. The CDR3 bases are TGTGCCAGTAGTATGGGGGGGAGTGGGTCCTACGAGCAGTACTTC. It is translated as CASSMGGSGSYEQYF.

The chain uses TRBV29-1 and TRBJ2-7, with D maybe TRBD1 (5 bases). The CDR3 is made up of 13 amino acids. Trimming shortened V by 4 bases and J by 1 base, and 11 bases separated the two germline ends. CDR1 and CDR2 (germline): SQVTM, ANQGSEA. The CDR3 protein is CSVGKGPSYEQYF. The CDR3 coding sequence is TGCAGCGTTGGAAAGGGGCCGTCCTACGAGCAGTACTTC.

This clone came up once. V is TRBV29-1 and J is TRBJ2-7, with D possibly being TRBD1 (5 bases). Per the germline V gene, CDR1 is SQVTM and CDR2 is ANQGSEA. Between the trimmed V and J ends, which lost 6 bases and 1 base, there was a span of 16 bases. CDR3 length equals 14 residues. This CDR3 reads CSVDGWGVSYEQYF. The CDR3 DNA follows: TGCAGCGTGGACGGATGGGGCGTATCCTACGAGCAGTACTTC.

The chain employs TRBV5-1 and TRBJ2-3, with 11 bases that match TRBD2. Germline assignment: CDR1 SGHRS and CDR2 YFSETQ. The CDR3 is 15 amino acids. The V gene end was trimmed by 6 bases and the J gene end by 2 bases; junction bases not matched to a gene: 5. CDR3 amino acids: CASTLAGAYTDTQYF. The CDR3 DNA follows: TGCGCCAGCACACTAGCGGGGGCATACACAGATACGCAGTATTTT.

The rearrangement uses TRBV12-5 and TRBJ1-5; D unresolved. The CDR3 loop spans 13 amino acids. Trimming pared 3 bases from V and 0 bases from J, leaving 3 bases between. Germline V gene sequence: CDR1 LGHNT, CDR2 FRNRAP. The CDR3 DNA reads TGTGCTAGTGGTTTCAGTAGCAATCAGCCCCAGCATTTT. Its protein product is CASGFSSNQPQHF.

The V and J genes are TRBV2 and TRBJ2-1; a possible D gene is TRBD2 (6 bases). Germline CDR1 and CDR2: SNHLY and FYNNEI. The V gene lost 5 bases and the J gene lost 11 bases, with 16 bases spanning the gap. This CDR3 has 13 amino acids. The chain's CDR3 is CASSSQGLQKQFF. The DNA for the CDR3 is TGTGCCAGCAGTAGCCAGGGACTTCAGAAGCAGTTCTTC.

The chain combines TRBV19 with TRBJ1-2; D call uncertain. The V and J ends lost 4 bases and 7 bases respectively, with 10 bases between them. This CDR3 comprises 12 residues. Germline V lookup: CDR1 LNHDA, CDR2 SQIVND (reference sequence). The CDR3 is CASSTGHSGYTF. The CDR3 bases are TGTGCCAGTAGTACCGGCCACTCTGGCTACACCTTC.

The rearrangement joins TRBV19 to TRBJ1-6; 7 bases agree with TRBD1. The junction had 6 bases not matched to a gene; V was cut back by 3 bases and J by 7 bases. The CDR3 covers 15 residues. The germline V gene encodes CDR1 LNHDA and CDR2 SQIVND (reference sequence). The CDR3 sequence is CASSIPDRANSPLHF. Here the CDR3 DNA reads TGTGCCAGTAGTATCCCTGACAGGGCGAATTCACCCCTCCACTTT.

CDR3 nucleotide sequence: TGTGCCAGCAGCCCCACAAGCGATAGGGGCACTGAAGCTTTCTTT. Translated, it gives CASSPTSDRGTEAFF. The chain joins TRBV9 to TRBJ1-1; tentative D call: TRBD1 (5 bases). Deletions cut 4 bases from V and 4 bases from J, with 17 bases between. From germline, CDR1 is SGDLS and CDR2 YYNGEE. This CDR3 has 15 amino acids. Full variable domain (rest looked up from reference TRBV9 and TRBJ1-1): DSGVTQTPKHLITATGQRVTLRCSPRSGDLSVYWYQQSLDQGLQFLIQYYNGEERAKGNILERFSAQQFPDLHSELNLSSLELGDSALYFCASSPTSDRGTEAFFGQGTRLTVV.

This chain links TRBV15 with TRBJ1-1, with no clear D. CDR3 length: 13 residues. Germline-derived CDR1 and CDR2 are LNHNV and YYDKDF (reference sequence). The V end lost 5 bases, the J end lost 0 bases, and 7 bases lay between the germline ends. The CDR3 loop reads CATSDGMNTEAFF. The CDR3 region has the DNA TGTGCCACCAGCGACGGAATGAACACTGAAGCTTTCTTT.

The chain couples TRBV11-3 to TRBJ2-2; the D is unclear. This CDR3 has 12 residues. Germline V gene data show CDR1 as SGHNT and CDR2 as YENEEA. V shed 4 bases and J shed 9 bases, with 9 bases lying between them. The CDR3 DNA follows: TGTGCCAGCAGCTCGGGCACGCGGGAGCTGTTTTTT. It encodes CASSSGTRELFF.

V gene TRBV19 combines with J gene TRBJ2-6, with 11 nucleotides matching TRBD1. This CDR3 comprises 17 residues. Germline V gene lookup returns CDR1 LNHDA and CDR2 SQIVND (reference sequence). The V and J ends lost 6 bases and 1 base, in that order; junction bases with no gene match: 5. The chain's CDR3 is CASRRTGGVSGANVLTF. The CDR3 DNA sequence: TGTGCCAGTAGACGGACAGGGGGCGTTTCTGGGGCCAACGTCCTGACTTTC.

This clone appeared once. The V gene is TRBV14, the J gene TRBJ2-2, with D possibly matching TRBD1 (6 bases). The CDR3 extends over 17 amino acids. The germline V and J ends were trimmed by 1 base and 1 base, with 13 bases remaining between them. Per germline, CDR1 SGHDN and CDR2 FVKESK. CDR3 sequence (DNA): TGTGCCAGCAGCCAAGCCCGGACAGCCCTGAACACCGGGGAGCTGTTTTTT. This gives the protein CASSQARTALNTGELFF.